The source of this T cell receptor (beta chain) is a study of cytomegalovirus exposure and HLA in healthy donors (dated by TCRdb to 2015 to 2018). For context, the study as a whole: According to an earlier analysis of a few hundred of the donors, about 179 million T cells yielded 95 million to 140 million unique TCR beta sequences and less than 300 Gb of sequence data. Among roughly 370 genotyped donors of the cohort, an average of approximately 230,000 unique TCR beta nucleotide sequences were sequenced per donor, about a sixth of them non-productive. The study profiled the T cell repertoires of 500 to 800 subjects by immunosequencing and related them to cytomegalovirus serostatus. Typing coverage differed by locus: A, B, C, DRB1 and DQB1 were typed in roughly 620-630 donors, DQA1 in about 550, DPA1 in 600 to 610, and DPB1 in just under 480. Donor age, sex, ethnicity and CMV serostatus were collected together with the repertoire data. A later genetic analysis took genome-wide SNP genotypes for about three fifths of the 666 donors and used that subset as a discovery cohort. To decide whether each TCR beta V gene segment behaved as functional or pseudogenic, an earlier analysis of some 600 of the donors relied on high-throughput TCR beta sequencing. Rather than using new phenotypic data, the later analysis identified candidate immune exposures from TCR beta sequences and from how often those sequences occurred across donors. Class I and class II HLA loci were covered by the typing at four-digit resolution. About 280 gigabases of sequencing data and roughly 80 million unique TCR sequences made up an early release that covered under 750 HLA-typed donors. High-throughput TCR immunosequencing, statistical association of individual TCRs with disease status, and machine learning were combined to predict cytomegalovirus infection status. The study aimed to test whether signatures of past pathogen exposure could be identified by cataloging public T cell receptors. A few DR-DQ haplotypes were handled as single units for association and clustering because linkage in the cohort was strong. In addition to the first cohort of 666 subjects, a separate validation cohort of 120 different subjects was used. Of the roughly 400 genotyped donors, approximately 81% were placed in the genetic ancestry cluster associated with self-reported Caucasian donors. A later analysis re-analyzed previously published TCR beta repertoires from roughly 600 donors and added high-resolution HLA genotyping to study TCR occurrence patterns. Every repertoire in the discovery cohort had been generated on one and the same sequencing platform.

Of note for this clone: Its antigen target is currently unknown. Base qualities were left out, and no much larger clone turns up one base away.

Here is what the overall study found, with its caveats: Specific HLA alleles were associated with 15,000 to 20,000 TCR beta sequences at a false discovery rate of 0.05 in a later analysis. Because counts were too low, more than 15 rarely observed V segments, including chromosome 9 orphons, were left out of the earlier analysis of approximately 500 of the donors. A later analysis found that most CMV-associated TCR beta chains appeared HLA-restricted, with HLA associations seemingly driven largely by CMV exposure. The study listed 150 to 200 TCR beta chains as associated with cytomegalovirus. Linkage disequilibrium might explain the correlated functional status among segregating V segments, but an unknown experimental factor could not be excluded. Broadly in line with IMGT annotations, most TCR beta V segments showed up in productive rearrangements about 87% or about 30% of the time in an earlier analysis of around 550 of the donors. A further reported finding was that TCR beta sequences accurately predicted the HLA-A and HLA-B alleles for most subjects in the first cohort. In both the original and validation cohorts, the classifier was reported to diagnose cytomegalovirus status with high specificity and sensitivity. A later genetic analysis reported fewer N-insertions in productive TCRs among donors in an Asian-associated ancestry cluster than the roughly 670-donor mean. Only TCR beta chains were sequenced in this cohort, and the absence of alpha or paired-chain data limited detectable features. A later genetic analysis associated a missense DCLRE1C variant with V-gene and J-gene trimming of TCR beta chains, and an independent cohort replicated the association. A later analysis found that HLA-associated TCR beta chains were more clonally expanded and had lower generation probabilities than equally common non-associated chains. HLA typing was unavailable for some donors at each locus, so association tests used only the typed subset. The authors suggested that the approach could potentially be generalized to other disease states and immunological phenotypes. Most TCR sequences were seen in very few donors, while some public TCRs were found in many individuals. When HLA alleles, especially DR and DQ, strongly co-occurred, TCR associations were difficult to assign to individual alleles. Roughly uniform sequencing depth across donors was assumed in presence/absence analyses, although this assumption may not hold. Immune exposure information for the cohort was limited to CMV serostatus. A group of highly shared sequence variants was considered likely to be a technical artifact of the sequencing pipeline. According to a later analysis, parvovirus B19, influenza, CMV and Epstein-Barr virus appeared linked to several top co-occurrence clusters. A few of the identified cytomegalovirus-associated TCR beta chains were confirmed in vitro to be specific for cytomegalovirus antigens. In a later analysis, the rate of TCR association differed among HLA loci, with DRB1 alleles having the most associated TCRs and HLA-C alleles having the fewest.

The library was made by the immunoSEQ multiplex PCR assay. The multiplex PCR relied on a mix of 60 forward primers for TCR Vbeta segments and 13 reverse primers for TCR Jbeta segments. Amplification of the CDR3 region of rearranged TCR beta genes was performed with a multiplex PCR assay on genomic DNA. The Illumina HiSeq System was used to sequence the amplified TCR beta libraries as 87-base-pair reads. Per the source publication's procedure: A later analysis tallied 75 million to 95 million unique TCR beta chains across the 666 repertoires, and around 12 million of those chains were shared by two or more donors. A nearest-neighbor algorithm error-corrected the raw reads and collapsed the reads into unique sequences, merging closely related sequences to remove PCR and sequencing errors. To assign V, D and J gene segments, CDR3 sequences were aligned to IMGT reference sequences. For a sequence to be retained, at least a six-nucleotide match to both a V gene segment and a J gene segment was required. A rearrangement was called productive if the CDR3 had no stop codons and remained in frame with V and J, and every other rearrangement was called non-productive. Following IMGT convention, CDR3 was defined as the stretch from the second conserved V-encoded cysteine to the conserved J-encoded phenylalanine. The earlier analysis of some 580 of the donors excluded any sequence lacking an unambiguous match to a single V gene segment. An earlier analysis of a few hundred of the donors called V segments functional above 56.7% productive rearrangements and segregating when the between-donor standard deviation exceeded 5%. To diagnose cytomegalovirus status from the catalog of TCR beta chain sequences, a statistical classification framework was built. In a later analysis, TCR nucleotide sequences were compared against IMGT/GENE-DB human TR gene sequences so that V and J genes could be assigned. A later analysis assigned CDR3 sequences and most-parsimonious VDJ recombination scenarios with the TCRdist pipeline. A later analysis defined each TCR beta chain by its CDR3 amino acid sequence plus V-gene family, and excluded reads lacking a unique V-gene family. A later analysis removed 592 highly shared, low-generation-probability nucleotide sequences to deal with suspected cross-contamination and a sequencing artifact. In a later analysis, a clonal expansion index was calculated for each public chain from normalized within-repertoire ranks of inferred template counts. In a later analysis, generation probabilities were computed with a VDJ recombination model fitted to out-of-frame rearrangements, and the resulting probabilities were checked against IGoR. In a later analysis, TCR-TCR, TCR-HLA and TCR-CMV co-occurrence was scored with hypergeometric tests, and a repertoire-size bias correction was applied to TCR pairs. False discovery rates were estimated in a later analysis by permuting HLA or CMV assignments 20 times. A later analysis grouped co-occurring TCRs with DBSCAN, adding TCRdist sequence similarity when clustering within HLA-allele-positive subsets. Repertoires with fewer than 30,000 or more than 120,000 public chains, plus five repertoires with anomalous nucleotide sharing, were excluded from co-occurrence clustering. TCRdb limited this immuneACCESS table to in-frame rearrangements with V and J called. A share of clones is missing; checked studies link under half to unresolved V genes, and the rest is unexplained. V, J and clone size are taken as reported in that table, and D and trimming were inferred from the DNA itself. For this sample the table gives roughly 180,000 clones, of which about 80% were detected only once. The ten largest account for about 1.3% of the sample.

The cohort comprised several hundred healthy bone marrow donors. At the time of sampling, every cohort member was nominally healthy, though immune exposures that went unrecorded were likely present. The donor tested CMV seronegative, placing the donor among the 300 to 450 seronegative members of the cohort. Each donor provided a peripheral blood sample, and peripheral blood mononuclear cells were used for TCR beta sequencing. The Qiagen DNeasy Blood Extraction Kit was used to extract genomic DNA from the blood cell samples. The clonotype comes from a man aged 25-45 years in good health and CMV-seronegative. Sequenced sample: PBMCs.

The base sequence is TGTGCCAGCAGCTCTGGCCGGGAGCCTAGCGGGAGTAGGAGCGGGGAGCTGTTTTTT. This codes for CASSSGREPSGSRSGELFF. The chain links TRBV7-2 with TRBJ2-2, with 10 central nucleotides matching TRBD2. Sequences SGHTA (CDR1) and FQGNSA (CDR2) are obtained from the germline V gene. V has 4 bases trimmed and J has 7 bases trimmed; junction bases matching no gene number 18. From cysteine to phenylalanine, the CDR3 is 19 amino acids long. The sequence is cut down to CDR3 DNA, 57 bases in frame from base 1.